This passage covers 14 T cell receptor beta chains from one sample sequenced in a study of beta chain features in type 1 diabetes. Study conclusions and caveats: Researchers report that Type 1 diabetes patients had moderately but significantly shorter TCRB CDR3s across all four CD4+ subsets.

These TCRs are of unknown antigen specificity. What was sequenced were expressed TCRB transcripts, since all of the isolated RNA had been reverse transcribed. Method: immunoSEQ multiplex PCR; TCRdb's copy keeps in-frame clones and lacks some. The sample shows about 360,000 clones, roughly 12% of them seen only once. The sample comprised naive CD4+ T cells from blood. The source of these receptors is a woman aged 18-35 years with type 1 diabetes.

The chain combines TRBV14 with TRBJ2-5; TRBD1 matches at 8 bases. Per germline, CDR1 SGHDN and CDR2 FVKESK. The CDR3 has 14 residues. J was trimmed by 3 bases and V by 5 bases; bases with no gene match: 5. CDR3 sequence reads: CASSARTGKETQYF. The CDR3 region has the DNA TGTGCCAGCAGCGCCCGGACAGGGAAAGAGACCCAGTACTTC.

This sequence joins TRBV7-9 and TRBJ2-7; 7 bases line up with TRBD1. Germline V gene sequence: CDR1 SEHNR, CDR2 FQNEAQ (reference sequence). This CDR3 comprises 13 residues. V shed 4 bases, J shed 3 bases, and the junction held 3 bases outside the gene matches. CDR3 coding DNA: TGTGCCAGCAGCTCTTCAGGGGGCTACGAGCAGTACTTC. It yields the protein CASSSSGGYEQYF. The variable domain in full, completed from reference TRBV7-9 and TRBJ2-7, reads DTGVSQNPRHKITKRGQNVTFRCDPISEHNRLYWYRQTLGQGPEFLTYFQNEAQLEKSRLLSDRFSAERPKGSFSTLEIQRTEQGDSAMYLCASSSSGGYEQYFGPGTRLTVT.

This clone was counted between two and nine times. The chain combines TRBV5-6 with TRBJ2-5, with D perhaps matching TRBD2 (5 bases). Germline CDR1 SGHDT, CDR2 YYEEEE. Between the trimmed V and J ends, which lost 5 bases and 6 bases, there was a span of 11 bases. CDR3 length: 12 residues. The CDR3 is CASRSREQTQYF. CDR3 coding DNA: TGTGCCAGCAGGTCGAGGGAACAGACCCAGTACTTC.

This clone showed up just a few times. The V call is TRBV5-1, the J call TRBJ2-7, with a possible D match to TRBD2 (6 bases). CDR3 length equals 14 residues. V lost 0 bases and J 0 bases, leaving 7 bases between the germline ends. Germline assignment: CDR1 SGHRS and CDR2 YFSETQ. The CDR3 DNA reads as TGCGCCAGCAGCTTGGACGGGAGCTCCTACGAGCAGTACTTC. Encoded protein: CASSLDGSSYEQYF. Complete variable domain (other parts from reference TRBV5-1 and TRBJ2-7): KAGVTQTPRYLIKTRGQQVTLSCSPISGHRSVSWYQQTPGQGLQFLFEYFSETQRNKGNFPGRFSGRQFSNSRSEMNVSTLELGDSALYLCASSLDGSSYEQYFGPGTRLTVT.

J is TRBJ1-5 and V is TRBV20-1, with unresolved D. V gave up 3 bases and J gave up 8 bases, with 8 bases separating them. The CDR3 is 11 amino acids. The germline CDR1 and CDR2 sequences are DFQATT and SNEGSKA (reference sequence). CDR3 sequence: CSASGREPQHF. DNA of the CDR3: TGCAGTGCTAGTGGGCGGGAGCCCCAGCATTTT.

This clone turned up a few times. The chain couples TRBV7-9 to TRBJ1-1; TRBD1 agrees at 8 bases. Germline V lookup: CDR1 SEHNR, CDR2 FQNEAQ (reference sequence). Trimming cost V 5 bases and J 3 bases; bases outside gene matches: 8. CDR3 length equals 15 residues. CDR3 residues: CASSLYRDRHTEAFF. Here the CDR3 DNA reads TGTGCCAGCAGCCTCTACCGGGACAGGCACACTGAAGCTTTCTTT.

This clone was seen only a few times. This sequence joins TRBV11-1 and TRBJ2-1; maybe TRBD2 (5 bases). Germline values: CDR1 SGHAT, CDR2 FQDESV (reference sequence). V gave up 6 bases and J gave up 8 bases, with 23 bases separating them. The CDR3 has 16 residues. CDR3: CASRATSGLGGDEQFF. The CDR3 nucleotides are TGTGCCAGCAGGGCAACCTCGGGGTTAGGCGGAGATGAGCAGTTCTTC.

This clone was picked up a small number of times. The CDR3: CSAGLAGGRYF. The CDR3 DNA reads as TGCAGTGCGGGACTAGCGGGGGGGCGGTACTTC. This sequence joins TRBV20-1 and TRBJ2-7; 16 bases are a match to TRBD2. Germline V gene sequence: CDR1 DFQATT, CDR2 SNEGSKA (reference sequence). V shed 6 bases, J shed 12 bases, and the junction held 2 bases outside the gene matches. CDR3 length: 11 residues.

This clone occurred a few times. This rearrangement joins TRBV30 to TRBJ2-1, with TRBD2 identical over 10 bases. V was pared by 2 bases and J by 4 bases, with 8 bases of the junction left unmatched. Germline V CDR1 and CDR2: GTSNPN, SVGIG (reference sequence). The length of the CDR3 is 16 residues. CDR3 loop: CAWSKAVAGGYNEQFF. The CDR3 DNA reads as TGTGCCTGGAGTAAGGCGGTAGCGGGAGGTTACAATGAGCAGTTCTTC.

This clone was observed a handful of times. This sequence joins TRBV4-3 and TRBJ2-3; D unresolved. This CDR3 has 15 amino acids. The V end lost 0 bases, the J end lost 6 bases, and 13 bases lay between the germline ends. CDR1 and CDR2 (germline): LGHNA, YSLEER. In DNA, the CDR3 is TGCGCCAGCAGCCAAGAGTTGTATAGCTCCGATACGCAGTATTTT. This gives the protein CASSQELYSSDTQYF.

This clone has more than one count but fewer than ten. This chain connects TRBV29-1 to TRBJ2-7; D gene uncertain. CDR1 and CDR2 from the germline V gene are SQVTM and ANQGSEA. The V gene lost 4 bases and the J gene lost 2 bases, with 9 bases spanning the gap. This CDR3 comprises 12 residues. This chain's CDR3 is CSVVLLTYEQYF. The CDR3 DNA reads TGCAGCGTTGTACTTCTAACCTACGAGCAGTACTTC.

This clone was observed a handful of times. CDR3: CASSKDGQGEDIQYF. The CDR3 DNA reads as TGTGCCAGCAGCAAAGACGGGCAGGGGGAGGACATTCAGTACTTC. V usage is TRBV21-1 and J usage is TRBJ2-4; the table's D gene call, TRBD1, was not cross checked with the DNA. TRBV21-1 is a documented pseudogene. The CDR3 consists of 15 residues.

J is TRBJ2-3 and V is TRBV7-2; tentatively, D is TRBD2 (6 bases). Germline assignment: CDR1 SGHTA and CDR2 FQGNSA. V dropped 1 base and J dropped 3 bases, with 8 bases sitting between them. The CDR3 spans 14 residues. CDR3 in amino acids: CASSLGLGTDTQYF. CDR3 nucleotide sequence: TGTGCCAGCAGCTTAGGACTAGGGACAGATACGCAGTATTTT.

This clone was counted only a few times. J is TRBJ2-5 and V is TRBV6-4, with 8 bases identical to TRBD1. Germline values: CDR1 MRHNA, CDR2 SNTAGT. This CDR3 contains 17 residues. V was pared by 4 bases and J by 10 bases, with 20 bases of the junction left unmatched. The DNA for the CDR3 is TGTGCCAGCAGTGCCCTAAGACAGGGGAAAAGTTTGGAGGGCCAGTACTTC. This sequence encodes CASSALRQGKSLEGQYF.